This T cell receptor beta chain was recovered during a study of blood T cell repertoires in COVID-19. For the study at large: Nucleic acid was either cDNA or gDNA, and it came from T cells, B-cell-depleted T cells, or PBMCs.

Per the original methods: For nucleated cells, counts were estimated from reference gene primer amplification. Here immunoSEQ multiplex PCR was the method, and the copy in TCRdb shows in-frame clones only, minus some. V, J and clone size are taken as reported in that table, and D and trimming were inferred from the DNA itself. The sample lists approximately 15,000 clones, 84% occurring once. Germline values: CDR1 LNHNV, CDR2 YYDKDF (reference sequence). V was clipped by 3 bases and J by 1 base; unmatched bases: 1. The length of the CDR3 is 14 residues. The chain carries TRBV15 and TRBJ2-5; 8 nucleotides match TRBD1. The source material was peripheral blood. This sequence originates from a man aged 50-60 years with active COVID-19. The CDR3 DNA is TGTGCCACCAGCAGTGACAGGGGCCAAGAGACCCAGTACTTC. The encoded protein is CATSSDRGQETQYF.